Shown below are 15 T cell receptor beta chains from a single sample sequenced in a study of regulatory T cells in long-lasting Graves disease. Stated time point: newly diagnosed GD, antithyroid drugs for less than 3 months. From PBMCs, RNA was extracted and then used to make the TCR library. Investigators prepared the TCR beta libraries by applying iRepertoire HTBI primers and Arm-PCR of CDR3 regions. A single record per CDR3 protein comes from TCRdb applying MiXCR to the multiplex PCR reads. The table lists under 700,000 distinct CDR3 sequences, 16% of them singletons. These data also formed part of another study, on T cells in Graves' hyperthyroidism and ophthalmopathy.

Source: peripheral blood mononuclear cells (PBMCs), taken at new diagnosis, from a patient treated with antithyroid drugs. The receptors derive from a woman in her forties or fifties with Graves disease.

This clonotype has at least ten counts. V gene TRBV20-1 combines with J gene TRBJ2-3, with TRBD2 matching over 12 bases. Trimming cost V 6 bases and J 2 bases; bases outside gene matches: 6. The CDR3 is 15 amino acids. Per germline, CDR1 DFQATT and CDR2 SNEGSKA (reference sequence). The CDR3 sequence: CSALTSGGTTDTQYF. DNA of the CDR3: TGCAGTGCCCTAACTAGCGGGGGGACCACAGATACGCAGTATTTT.

V and J are TRBV4-1 and TRBJ1-1; D may be TRBD1 (5 bases). The CDR3 runs to 12 residues. The V end lost 10 bases, the J end lost 1 base, and 10 bases lay between the germline ends. Germline V lookup: CDR1 MGHRA, CDR2 YSYEKL. The CDR3 DNA is TGCGCCACGCCGGGGCGGAACACTGAAGCTTTCTTT. It translates to CATPGRNTEAFF.

This clonotype was recorded many times. This chain connects TRBV27 to TRBJ1-4; D is uncertain. Germline values: CDR1 MNHEY, CDR2 SMNVEV (reference sequence). The CDR3 covers 15 residues. Trimming left V 4 bases short and J 4 bases short, with 13 bases between. The CDR3 sequence: CASSSTIGGNEKLFF. DNA of the CDR3: TGTGCCAGCAGTTCAACAATAGGTGGTAATGAAAAACTGTTTTTT.

J is TRBJ2-2 and V is TRBV5-1; TRBD1 matches at 7 bases. Trimming took 7 bases from V and 0 from J; bases not matched to a gene: 9. Germline CDR1 is SGHRS and CDR2 is YFSETQ. This CDR3 spans 16 amino acids. The CDR3 protein is CASEGRGGANTGELFF. DNA for the CDR3: TGCGCCAGCGAGGGGAGAGGGGGCGCGAACACCGGGGAGCTGTTTTTT.

This clonotype was recorded at least ten times. The genes are TRBV7-8 and TRBJ1-1; 10 positions match TRBD1. The CDR3 is made up of 14 amino acids. CDR1 is SGHVS, CDR2 FQNEAQ, per germline. Trimming took 3 bases from V and 5 from J; bases not matched to a gene: 3. CDR3: CASSLDRGWTEAFF. The CDR3 DNA reads TGTGCCAGCAGCTTGGACAGGGGGTGGACTGAAGCTTTCTTT.

This clonotype was detected many times. The V gene is TRBV11-3, the J gene TRBJ2-3, with unresolved D. Germline V gene sequence: CDR1 SGHNT, CDR2 YENEEA. This CDR3 contains 11 residues. V gave up 4 bases and J gave up 6 bases, with 5 bases separating them. Here the CDR3 DNA reads TGTGCCAGCAGCTCTTGGGATACGCAGTATTTT. Translated, it gives CASSSWDTQYF.

This clonotype has at least ten counts. At one boundary the junction diverges from the germline segment, which might be a read error. The chain joins TRBV5-1 to TRBJ2-2; D ambiguous. This CDR3 has 13 amino acids. CDR1 and CDR2 (germline): SGHRS, YFSETQ. CDR3 in DNA: TGTGCCAGCAGCCCTAGAAACACCGGGGAGCTGTTTTTT. The encoded protein is CASSPRNTGELFF.

This clonotype has at least ten counts. V is TRBV3-1 and J is TRBJ1-1; no reliable D call. The CDR3 length is 12 residues. V was cut by 4 bases and J by 11 bases, with 14 bases left in between. Germline CDR1 reads LGHDT; CDR2 reads YNNKEL (reference sequence). The chain's CDR3 is CASSLGMGAAFF. The CDR3, as DNA: TGTGCCAGCAGCCTGGGGATGGGAGCGGCTTTCTTT.

Many counts were recorded for this clonotype. The rearrangement links TRBV20-1 to TRBJ2-7; D is ambiguous. V was shortened by 0 bases and J by 5 bases, with 2 bases between the two germline ends. Germline CDR1 and CDR2: DFQATT and SNEGSKA (reference sequence). The CDR3 has 10 residues. The CDR3 reads CSAREDEQYF. In DNA, the CDR3 is TGCAGTGCTAGAGAGGACGAGCAGTACTTC.

V and J are TRBV6-1 and TRBJ1-2, with a possible D match to TRBD1 (6 bases). Germline values: CDR1 MNHNS, CDR2 SASEGT. This CDR3 comprises 13 residues. The V end lost 10 bases, the J end lost 4 bases, and 16 bases lay between the germline ends. The CDR3 is CATNRERAYGYTF. CDR3 coding DNA: TGTGCCACTAACAGGGAAAGGGCCTATGGCTACACCTTC.

This clonotype was recorded once. This may arise from a read error, as a much more abundant clone is one base away. The chain recombines TRBV12-3 or TRBV12-4 with TRBJ2-3; possible D gene TRBD2, 5 bases. This CDR3 contains 15 residues. Trimming shortened V by 6 bases and J by 6 bases, and 19 bases separated the two germline ends. The CDR3 sequence is CASSSEGLDYDTQYF. The CDR3 DNA reads as TGTGCCAGCAGCTCAGAGGGCCTGGATTACGATACGCAGTATTTT.

This clonotype was counted many times. The V gene is TRBV11-2, the J gene TRBJ1-2, with TRBD1 as a possible D gene (5 bases). V was clipped by 6 bases and J by 2 bases, with 16 bases between them. This CDR3 is 15 amino acids long. Germline loops: CDR1 SGHAT, CDR2 FQNNGV. The CDR3 sequence: CASRHRWEGNYGYTF. In nucleotides, the CDR3 is TGTGCCAGCAGGCACAGGTGGGAAGGGAACTATGGCTACACCTTC.

This clonotype was observed many times. The chain employs TRBV11-2 and TRBJ2-2; D uncertain. The germline CDR1 and CDR2 sequences are SGHAT and FQNNGV. Trimming shortened V by 5 bases and J by 7 bases, and 8 bases separated the two germline ends. The CDR3 extends over 12 amino acids. The CDR3 spells CASSDIFGELFF. The CDR3, as DNA: TGTGCCAGCAGCGATATATTCGGGGAGCTGTTTTTT.

In its sample, this clonotype was seen many times. The V gene is TRBV3-1, the J gene TRBJ2-4; 9 nucleotides match TRBD2. V shed 3 bases and J 0 bases; nucleotides not matched to a gene: 9. The CDR3 is made up of 18 amino acids. Germline CDR1 and CDR2: LGHDT and YNNKEL (reference sequence). Here the CDR3 reads CASSQVAGAFLAKNIQYF. CDR3 coding DNA: TGTGCCAGCAGCCAGGTAGCGGGGGCCTTTTTAGCCAAAAACATTCAGTACTTC. The whole variable domain, remainder taken from reference TRBV3-1 and TRBJ2-4, is DTAVSQTPKYLVTQMGNDKSIKCEQNLGHDTMYWYKQDSKKFLKIMFSYNNKELIINETVPNRFSPKSPDKAHLNLHINSLELGDSAVYFCASSQVAGAFLAKNIQYFGAGTRLSVL.

The rearrangement joins TRBV6-1 to TRBJ2-4; D remains unclear. CDR3 length: 15 residues. Germline CDR1 and CDR2: MNHNS and SASEGT. Trimming left V 5 bases short and J 0 bases short, with 11 bases between. The CDR3 DNA is TGTGCCAGCAGTCCACAATTCCTAGCCAAAAACATTCAGTACTTC. This encodes CASSPQFLAKNIQYF.